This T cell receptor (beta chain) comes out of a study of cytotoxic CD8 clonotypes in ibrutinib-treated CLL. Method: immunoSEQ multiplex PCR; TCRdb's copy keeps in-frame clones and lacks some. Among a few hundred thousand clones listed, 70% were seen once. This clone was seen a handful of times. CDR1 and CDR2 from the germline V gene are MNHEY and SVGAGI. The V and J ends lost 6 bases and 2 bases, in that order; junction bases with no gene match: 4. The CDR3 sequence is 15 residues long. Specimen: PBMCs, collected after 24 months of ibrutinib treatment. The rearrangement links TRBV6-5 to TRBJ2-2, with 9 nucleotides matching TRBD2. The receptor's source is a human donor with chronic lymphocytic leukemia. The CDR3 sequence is CASRASGTNTGELFF. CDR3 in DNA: TGTGCCAGCAGGGCTAGCGGGACCAACACCGGGGAGCTGTTTTTT.